This TCR beta chain appears in the sequencing data of a study of T-cell reconstitution after alpha-beta-depleted transplantation in children. Germline values: CDR1 SGHTA, CDR2 FQGTGA. V gave up 4 bases and J gave up 3 bases; unmatched junction bases: 3. The CDR3 spans 15 residues. The library targeted TCRbeta and was prepared with unique molecular identifiers. TCRdb reprocessed the PCR reads via MiXCR and lists one record per CDR3 protein. Of some 400,000 distinct CDR3 sequences listed, roughly 22% are singletons. This clonotype appeared many times. The rearrangement links TRBV7-3 to TRBJ2-1; 10 bases are shared with TRBD2. Sequenced material: PBMCs from the stem cell graft donor, taken from the stem cell graft. The TCR was taken from a human donor who donated a stem cell graft to a child with acute myeloid leukemia. The CDR3 protein is CASSSVAGGYNEQFF. CDR3 sequence (DNA): TGTGCCAGCAGCTCCGTAGCGGGAGGCTACAATGAGCAGTTCTTC.